The 8 T cell receptor beta chains in this list originate from one sample, sequenced in a study of cytomegalovirus exposure and HLA in healthy donors. The PCR contained 60 Vbeta and 13 Jbeta primers. Profiling relied on immunoSEQ multiplex PCR, and the TCRdb table lists in-frame clones only, not all of them. The sample consists of 220,000 or so clones, under 85% of them appearing once. The sequenced sample was PBMCs. The receptor source for this set is a man aged 50 to 60 in good health and CMV-seronegative.

The chain links TRBV19 to TRBJ2-2; 13 bases agree with TRBD2. Trimming took 6 bases from V and 3 from J; bases not matched to a gene: 4. Germline V gene sequence: CDR1 LNHDA, CDR2 SQIVND (reference sequence). The CDR3 is 16 amino acids. The CDR3 bases are TGTGCCAGTAGGTCCGGACTAGCGGGAGACACCGGGGAGCTGTTTTTT. Residues: CASRSGLAGDTGELFF.

DNA of the CDR3: TGTGCCAGCAGTCTCGACAGGGGAGACACTGAAGCTTTCTTT. It specifies CASSLDRGDTEAFF. The chain has TRBV27 and TRBJ1-1; 8 positions match TRBD1. The J segment lost 3 bases and the V segment lost 5 bases, leaving 5 bases of the junction unmatched. This CDR3 contains 14 residues. CDR1 MNHEY and CDR2 SMNVEV come from the germline V gene (reference sequence).

This rearrangement joins TRBV28 to TRBJ1-4; D remains unclear. Per germline, CDR1 MDHEN and CDR2 SYDVKM. Trimming shortened V by 2 bases and J by 7 bases, and 8 bases separated the two germline ends. The CDR3 has 13 residues. The CDR3, as DNA: TGTGCCAGCAGTTTAGACAAGCCTGAAAAACTGTTTTTT. Its translation is CASSLDKPEKLFF. The complete variable domain, with remaining parts taken from reference TRBV28 and TRBJ1-4, reads DVKVTQSSRYLVKRTGEKVFLECVQDMDHENMFWYRQDPGLGLRLIYFSYDVKMKEKGDIPEGYSVSREKKERFSLILESASTNQTSMYLCASSLDKPEKLFFGSGTQLSVL.

The chain employs TRBV27 and TRBJ2-7; 12 nucleotides align to TRBD2. Germline CDR1 is MNHEY and CDR2 is SMNVEV (reference sequence). The CDR3 totals 16 residues. Trimming at V came to 5 bases and at J to 5 bases, leaving 10 bases not matched to a gene. Here the CDR3 reads CASSIHSSGRADEQYF. Written as DNA, the CDR3 is TGTGCCAGCAGTATCCATTCTAGCGGGAGGGCCGACGAGCAGTACTTC.

This clone was seen once. The chain has TRBV19 and TRBJ1-5; TRBD1 aligns across 8 bases. The trim removed 3 bases at V and 4 bases at J, leaving 5 bases unmatched. This CDR3 spans 15 amino acids. CDR1 and CDR2 from the germline V gene are LNHDA and SQIVND (reference sequence). The CDR3 here is CASSIDRGANQPQHF. As DNA, the CDR3 is TGTGCCAGTAGTATCGACAGGGGCGCAAATCAGCCCCAGCATTTT.

The CDR3 nucleotides read TGTGCCAGCAGCTTAGATTGGACTAGCGGGATTCAGGGTGAGCAGTTCTTC. This encodes CASSLDWTSGIQGEQFF. This chain joins TRBV11-3 and TRBJ2-1; 12 nucleotides align to TRBD2. The CDR3 has 17 residues. V was clipped by 0 bases and J by 9 bases; unmatched bases: 9. Germline V gene lookup returns CDR1 SGHNT and CDR2 YENEEA.

In this sample, this clone turned up once. The chain uses TRBV7-8 and TRBJ2-7; weak D call: TRBD1 (6 bases). Germline V gene lookup returns CDR1 SGHVS and CDR2 FQNEAQ. Trimming removed 5 bases at V and 5 bases at J, with 10 bases between. The CDR3 runs to 12 residues. DNA of the CDR3: TGTGCCAGCAGCCTCAGGGGTAACGAGCAGTACTTC. It translates to CASSLRGNEQYF.

Details on this clone: A read error may produce the germline difference seen at one junction end. This chain connects TRBV7-7 to TRBJ2-2, with D unresolved. Germline CDR1 is SSHAT and CDR2 is FNYEAQ (reference sequence). The CDR3 extends over 13 amino acids. As DNA, the CDR3 is TGTGCTAGCAGCTTCTCTGACACCGGGGAGCTGTTTTTT. This codes for CASSFSDTGELFF.